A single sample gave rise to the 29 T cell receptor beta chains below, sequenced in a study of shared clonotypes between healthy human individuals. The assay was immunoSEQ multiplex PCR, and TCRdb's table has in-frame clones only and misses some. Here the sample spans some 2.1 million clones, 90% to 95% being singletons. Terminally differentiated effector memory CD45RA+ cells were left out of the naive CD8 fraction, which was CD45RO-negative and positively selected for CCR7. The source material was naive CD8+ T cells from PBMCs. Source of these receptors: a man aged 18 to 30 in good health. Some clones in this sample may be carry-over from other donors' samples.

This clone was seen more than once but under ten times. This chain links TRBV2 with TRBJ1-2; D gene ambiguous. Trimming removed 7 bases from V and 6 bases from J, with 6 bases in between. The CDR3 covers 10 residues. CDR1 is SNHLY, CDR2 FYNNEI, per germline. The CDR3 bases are TGTGCCAGCAATGTGGATGGCTACACCTTC. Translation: CASNVDGYTF.

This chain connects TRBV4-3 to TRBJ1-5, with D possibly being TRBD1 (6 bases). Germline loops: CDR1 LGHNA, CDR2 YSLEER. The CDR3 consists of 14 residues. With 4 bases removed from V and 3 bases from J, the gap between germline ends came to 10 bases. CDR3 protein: CASSPTGNNQPQHF. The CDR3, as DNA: TGCGCCAGCAGCCCTACAGGGAACAATCAGCCCCAGCATTTT.

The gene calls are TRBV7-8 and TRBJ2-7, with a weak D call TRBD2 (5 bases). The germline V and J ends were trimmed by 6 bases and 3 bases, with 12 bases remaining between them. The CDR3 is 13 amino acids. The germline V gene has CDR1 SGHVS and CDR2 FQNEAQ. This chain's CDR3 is CASRRNGDYEQYF. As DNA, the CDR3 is TGTGCCAGCAGGAGGAACGGGGACTACGAGCAGTACTTC. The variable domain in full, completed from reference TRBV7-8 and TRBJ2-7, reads GAGVSQSPRYKVAKRGQDVALRCDPISGHVSLFWYQQALGQGPEFLTYFQNEAQLDKSGLPSDRFFAERPEGSVSTLKIQRTQQEDSAVYLCASRRNGDYEQYFGPGTRLTVT.

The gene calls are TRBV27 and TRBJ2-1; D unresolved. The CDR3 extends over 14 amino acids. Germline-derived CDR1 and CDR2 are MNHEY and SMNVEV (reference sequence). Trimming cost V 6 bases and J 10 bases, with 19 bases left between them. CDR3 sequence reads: CASRIDGPLGEQFF. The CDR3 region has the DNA TGTGCCAGCAGAATTGATGGGCCCTTAGGCGAGCAGTTCTTC.

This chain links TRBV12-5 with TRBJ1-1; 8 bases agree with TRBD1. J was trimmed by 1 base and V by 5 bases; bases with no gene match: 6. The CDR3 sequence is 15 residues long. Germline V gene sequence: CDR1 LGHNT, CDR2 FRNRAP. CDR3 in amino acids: CASGPGDRTNTEAFF. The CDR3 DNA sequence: TGTGCTAGTGGTCCGGGGGACAGGACGAACACTGAAGCTTTCTTT.

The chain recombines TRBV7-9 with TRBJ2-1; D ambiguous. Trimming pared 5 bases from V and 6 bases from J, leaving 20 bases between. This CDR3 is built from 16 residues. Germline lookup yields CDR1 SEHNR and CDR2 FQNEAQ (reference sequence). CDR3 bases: TGTGCCAGCAGCCCTCCGGGCCCCCTAACCCCCAATGAGCAGTTCTTC. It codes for CASSPPGPLTPNEQFF.

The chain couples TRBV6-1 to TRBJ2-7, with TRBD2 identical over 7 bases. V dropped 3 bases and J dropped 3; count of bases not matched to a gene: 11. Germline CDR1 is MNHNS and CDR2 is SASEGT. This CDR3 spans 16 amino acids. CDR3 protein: CASSEGLAVADYEQYF. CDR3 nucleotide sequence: TGTGCCAGCAGTGAGGGGCTAGCGGTGGCGGACTACGAGCAGTACTTC.

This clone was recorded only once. This CDR3 reads CASSQFPQARGDEQFF. The CDR3 coding sequence is TGCGCCAGCAGCCAATTTCCCCAAGCGAGGGGCGATGAGCAGTTCTTC. The chain links TRBV4-1 to TRBJ2-1; D may be TRBD1 or TRBD2 (5 bases each). The CDR3 runs to 16 residues. The ends were cut back, 2 bases at V and 8 bases at J, with 19 bases in the middle. The germline V gene encodes CDR1 MGHRA and CDR2 YSYEKL.

The CDR3 region is CASSLPGQREQYF. The CDR3, as DNA: TGTGCCAGCAGCTTACCGGGGCAAAGGGAGCAGTACTTC. The chain uses TRBV7-6 and TRBJ2-7; D could derive from TRBD1 or TRBD2 (5 bases each). V lost 2 bases, J lost 7 bases, and 12 bases lay in between. CDR1 is SGHVS and CDR2 is FNYEAQ in the germline V gene. This CDR3 has 13 residues.

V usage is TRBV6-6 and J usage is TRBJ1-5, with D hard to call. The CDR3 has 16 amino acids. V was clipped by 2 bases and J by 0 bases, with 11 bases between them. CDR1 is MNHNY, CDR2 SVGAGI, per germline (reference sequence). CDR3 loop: CASSYVGEYSNQPQHF. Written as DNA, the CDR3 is TGTGCCAGCAGTTACGTCGGGGAGTATAGCAATCAGCCCCAGCATTTT.

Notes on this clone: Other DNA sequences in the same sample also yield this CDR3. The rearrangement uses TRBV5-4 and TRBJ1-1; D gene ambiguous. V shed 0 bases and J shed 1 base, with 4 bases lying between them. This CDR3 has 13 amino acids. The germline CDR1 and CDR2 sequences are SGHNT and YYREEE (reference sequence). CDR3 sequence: CASSLGSNTEAFF. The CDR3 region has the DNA TGTGCCAGCAGCTTGGGCTCGAACACTGAAGCTTTCTTT.

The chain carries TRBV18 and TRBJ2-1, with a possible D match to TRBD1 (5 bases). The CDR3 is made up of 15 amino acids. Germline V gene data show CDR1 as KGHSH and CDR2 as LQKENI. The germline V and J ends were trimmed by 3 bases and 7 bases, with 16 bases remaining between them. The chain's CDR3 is CASSPGPLTRNEQFF. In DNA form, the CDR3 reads TGTGCCAGCTCACCGGGGCCTCTTACCCGGAATGAGCAGTTCTTC.

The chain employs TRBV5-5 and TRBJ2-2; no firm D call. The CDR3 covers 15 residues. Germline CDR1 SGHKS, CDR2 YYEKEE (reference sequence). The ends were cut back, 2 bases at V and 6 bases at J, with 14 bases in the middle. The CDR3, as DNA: TGTGCCAGCAGCTTCGTAATCCTGGGCGCCGGGGAGCTGTTTTTT. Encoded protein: CASSFVILGAGELFF.

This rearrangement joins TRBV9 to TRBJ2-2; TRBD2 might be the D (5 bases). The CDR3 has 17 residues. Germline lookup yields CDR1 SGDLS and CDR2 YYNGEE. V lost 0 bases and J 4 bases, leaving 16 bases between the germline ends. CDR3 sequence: CASSVVGEGAGTGELFF. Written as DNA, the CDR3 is TGTGCCAGCAGCGTAGTCGGCGAAGGCGCGGGCACCGGGGAGCTGTTTTTT.

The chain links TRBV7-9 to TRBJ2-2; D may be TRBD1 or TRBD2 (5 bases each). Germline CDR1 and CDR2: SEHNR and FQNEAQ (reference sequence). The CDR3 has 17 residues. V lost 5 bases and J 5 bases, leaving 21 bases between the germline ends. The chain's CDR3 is CASSGGGAGARTGELFF. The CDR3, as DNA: TGTGCCAGCAGCGGAGGTGGGGCCGGGGCGCGGACCGGGGAGCTGTTTTTT.

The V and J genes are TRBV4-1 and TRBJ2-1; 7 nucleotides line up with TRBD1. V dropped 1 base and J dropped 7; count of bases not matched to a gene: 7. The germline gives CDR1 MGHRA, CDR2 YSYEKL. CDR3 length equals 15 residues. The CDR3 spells CASSQVTGFKNEQFF. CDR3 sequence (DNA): TGCGCCAGCAGCCAAGTGACAGGGTTTAAGAATGAGCAGTTCTTC.

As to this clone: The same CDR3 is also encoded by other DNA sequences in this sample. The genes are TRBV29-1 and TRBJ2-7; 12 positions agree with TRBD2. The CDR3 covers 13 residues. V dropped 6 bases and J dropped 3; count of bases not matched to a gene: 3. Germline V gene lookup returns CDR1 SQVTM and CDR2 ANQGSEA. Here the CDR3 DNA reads TGCAGCGTCCGACTAGCGGGAGACTACGAGCAGTACTTC. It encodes CSVRLAGDYEQYF.

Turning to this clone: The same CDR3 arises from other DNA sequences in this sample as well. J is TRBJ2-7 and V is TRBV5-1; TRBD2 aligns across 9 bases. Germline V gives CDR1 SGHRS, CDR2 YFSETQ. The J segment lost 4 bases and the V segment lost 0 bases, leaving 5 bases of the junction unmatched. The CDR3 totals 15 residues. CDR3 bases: TGCGCCAGCAGCTTGGCGGCTAGCGGGATTTACGAGCAGTACTTC. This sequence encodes CASSLAASGIYEQYF.

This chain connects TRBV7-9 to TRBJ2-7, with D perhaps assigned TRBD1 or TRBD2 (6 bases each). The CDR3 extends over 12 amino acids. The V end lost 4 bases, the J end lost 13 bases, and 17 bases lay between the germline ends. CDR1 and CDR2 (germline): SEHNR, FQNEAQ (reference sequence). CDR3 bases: TGTGCCAGCAGCTCATTAGGGGGGCCCTATTACTTC. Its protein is CASSSLGGPYYF. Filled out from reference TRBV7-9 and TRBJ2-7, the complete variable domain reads DTGVSQNPRHKITKRGQNVTFRCDPISEHNRLYWYRQTLGQGPEFLTYFQNEAQLEKSRLLSDRFSAERPKGSFSTLEIQRTEQGDSAMYLCASSSLGGPYYFGPGTRLTVT.

CDR3 region: CASSPGHPQETQYF. CDR3 sequence (DNA): TGCGCCAGCAGCCCCGGACACCCTCAAGAGACCCAGTACTTC. The chain combines TRBV4-3 with TRBJ2-5; maybe TRBD1 (5 bases). Trimming removed 4 bases from V and 2 bases from J, with 11 bases in between. The CDR3 length is 14 residues. CDR1 is LGHNA, CDR2 YSLEER, per germline.

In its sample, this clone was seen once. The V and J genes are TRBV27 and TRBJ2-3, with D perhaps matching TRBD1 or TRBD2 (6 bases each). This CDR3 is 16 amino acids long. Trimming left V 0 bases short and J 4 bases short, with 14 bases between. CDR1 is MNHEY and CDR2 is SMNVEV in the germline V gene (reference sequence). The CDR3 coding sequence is TGTGCCAGCAGTTTATCGGGGGGCGCATTCGCAGATACGCAGTATTTT. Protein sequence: CASSLSGGAFADTQYF.

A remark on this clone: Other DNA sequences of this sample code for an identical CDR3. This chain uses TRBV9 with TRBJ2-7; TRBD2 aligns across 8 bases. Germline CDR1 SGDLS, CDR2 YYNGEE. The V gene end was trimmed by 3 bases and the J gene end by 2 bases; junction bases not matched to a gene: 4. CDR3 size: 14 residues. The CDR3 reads CASSAAGAPYEQYF. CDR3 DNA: TGTGCCAGCAGCGCAGCGGGAGCGCCCTACGAGCAGTACTTC.

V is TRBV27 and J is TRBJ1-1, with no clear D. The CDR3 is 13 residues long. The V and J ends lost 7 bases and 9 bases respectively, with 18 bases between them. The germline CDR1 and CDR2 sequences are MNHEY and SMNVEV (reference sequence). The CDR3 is CASTSTDANQAFF. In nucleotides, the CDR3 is TGTGCCAGCACTTCCACCGACGCGAATCAAGCTTTCTTT.

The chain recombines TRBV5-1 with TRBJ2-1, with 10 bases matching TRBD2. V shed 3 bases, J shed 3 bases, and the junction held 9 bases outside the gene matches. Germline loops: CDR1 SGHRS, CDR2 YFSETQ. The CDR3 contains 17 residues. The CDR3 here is CASSSPLAGEDYNEQFF. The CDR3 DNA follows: TGCGCCAGCAGCTCTCCCCTAGCGGGAGAAGACTACAATGAGCAGTTCTTC.

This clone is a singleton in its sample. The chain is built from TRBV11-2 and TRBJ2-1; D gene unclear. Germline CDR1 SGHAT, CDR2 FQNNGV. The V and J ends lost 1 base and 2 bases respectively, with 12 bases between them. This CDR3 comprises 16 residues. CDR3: CASSLGRTRTYNEQFF. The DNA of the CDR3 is TGTGCCAGCAGCTTAGGGCGGACCCGGACCTACAATGAGCAGTTCTTC.

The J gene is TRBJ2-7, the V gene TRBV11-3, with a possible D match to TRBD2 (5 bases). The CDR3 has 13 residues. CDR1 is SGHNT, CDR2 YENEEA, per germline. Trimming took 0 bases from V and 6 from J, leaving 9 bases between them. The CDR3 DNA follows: TGTGCCAGCAGCTTAGATATACGGGGCGAGCAGTACTTC. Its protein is CASSLDIRGEQYF.

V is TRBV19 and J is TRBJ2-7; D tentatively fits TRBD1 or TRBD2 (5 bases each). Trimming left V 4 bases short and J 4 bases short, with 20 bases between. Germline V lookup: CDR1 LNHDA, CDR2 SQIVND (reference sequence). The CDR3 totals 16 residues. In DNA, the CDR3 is TGTGCCAGTAGTACCCGGGACGGGGAATTTGCTTACGAGCAGTACTTC. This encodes CASSTRDGEFAYEQYF.

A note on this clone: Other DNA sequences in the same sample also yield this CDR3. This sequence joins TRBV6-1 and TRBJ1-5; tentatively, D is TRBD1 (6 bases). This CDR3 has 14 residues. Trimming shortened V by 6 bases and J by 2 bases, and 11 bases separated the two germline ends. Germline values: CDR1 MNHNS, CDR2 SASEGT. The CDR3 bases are TGTGCCAGCAGACCCAGGGGTGGCAATCAGCCCCAGCATTTT. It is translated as CASRPRGGNQPQHF.

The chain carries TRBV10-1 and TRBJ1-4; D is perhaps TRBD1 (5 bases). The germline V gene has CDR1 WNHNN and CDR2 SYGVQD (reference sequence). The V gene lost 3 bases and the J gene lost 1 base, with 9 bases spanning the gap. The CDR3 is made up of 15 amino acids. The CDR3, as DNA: TGCGCCAGCAGTGATTCTAGGGGAACTAATGAAAAACTGTTTTTT. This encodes CASSDSRGTNEKLFF.